One sample yielded the 13 T cell receptor beta chains listed below, sequenced in a study of blood T cell repertoires in COVID-19. Sequencing used immunoSEQ multiplex PCR; TCRdb keeps in-frame clones, though not all of them. The top ten hold roughly 6.3% of the sample, which has roughly 350,000 clones, approximately 87% seen once. Sequencing input: peripheral blood. Receptors were obtained from a woman between 45 and 65 years old with COVID-19, enrolled during active disease.

This sequence joins TRBV7-2 and TRBJ2-1; TRBD2 matches at 7 bases. J was trimmed by 6 bases and V by 1 base; bases with no gene match: 6. This CDR3 has 15 residues. Germline V gene lookup returns CDR1 SGHTA and CDR2 FQGNSA. CDR3 in amino acids: CASSLEGGSGNEQFF. The CDR3 nucleotides read TGTGCCAGCAGCTTAGAGGGCGGGAGCGGCAATGAGCAGTTCTTC.

V and J are TRBV28 and TRBJ2-3; 12 bases are shared with TRBD2. Germline assignment: CDR1 MDHEN and CDR2 SYDVKM. The CDR3 sequence is 16 residues long. V lost 2 bases to trimming and J lost 2 bases; unmatched junction nucleotides: 2. The CDR3 nucleotides read TGTGCCAGCAGTTTAGGACTAGCGGGACTCACAGATACGCAGTATTTT. Translating it yields CASSLGLAGLTDTQYF.

This clone was detected only a few times. The chain carries TRBV7-2 and TRBJ2-5, with TRBD1 as a possible D gene (5 bases). The CDR3 contains 15 residues. The germline V and J ends were trimmed by 3 bases and 4 bases, with 15 bases remaining between them. In germline, CDR1 is SGHTA, CDR2 FQGNSA. CDR3 in amino acids: CASSFTDTFRETQYF. CDR3 nucleotide sequence: TGTGCCAGCAGCTTCACGGACACCTTTAGAGAGACCCAGTACTTC. Combining the CDR3 with reference TRBV7-2 and TRBJ2-5 gives the whole variable domain GAGVSQSPSNKVTEKGKDVELRCDPISGHTALYWYRQSLGQGLEFLIYFQGNSAPDKSGLPSDRFSAERTGGSVSTLTIQRTQQEDSAVYLCASSFTDTFRETQYFGPGTRLLVL.

The chain couples TRBV3-1 (or the pseudogene TRBV3-2) to TRBJ2-1; 15 bases are a match to TRBD2. The CDR3 loop spans 19 amino acids. The J segment lost 1 base and the V segment lost 6 bases, leaving 10 bases of the junction unmatched. CDR1 is LGHDT, CDR2 YNNKEL, per germline (reference sequence). The CDR3 reads CASRGTSGRLLHSYNEQFF. The CDR3 DNA reads TGTGCCAGCAGGGGGACTAGCGGGAGGCTCCTACATTCCTACAATGAGCAGTTCTTC.

This clone was detected a few times. The CDR3 region is CASSFSSSYEQYF. The CDR3 coding sequence is TGTGCCAGCAGCTTTTCTAGCTCCTACGAGCAGTACTTC. This chain links TRBV5-4 with TRBJ2-7; no clear D gene. Germline-derived CDR1 and CDR2 are SGHNT and YYREEE (reference sequence). Trimming removed 2 bases at V and 0 bases at J, with 6 bases between. The CDR3 spans 13 residues.

This chain joins TRBV7-8 and TRBJ2-6; 9 bases align to TRBD1. Germline trimming cut 4 bases from V and 1 base from J; bases unmatched to any gene: 5. Germline lookup yields CDR1 SGHVS and CDR2 FQNEAQ. There are 17 residues in the CDR3. CDR3 nucleotides: TGTGCCAGCAGCTCCAACAGGGGGCGATCTGGGGCCAACGTCCTGACTTTC. Its translation: CASSSNRGRSGANVLTF.

The V gene is TRBV27, the J gene TRBJ1-2; 10 bases fit TRBD1. Looked up from germline, CDR1 is MNHEY and CDR2 is SMNVEV (reference sequence). The junction had 9 bases not matched to a gene; V was cut back by 5 bases and J by 3 bases. This CDR3 is built from 16 residues. The CDR3 protein is CASSPLRTGGDYGYTF. CDR3 coding DNA: TGTGCCAGCAGTCCTCTTAGGACAGGGGGGGACTATGGCTACACCTTC.

The chain links TRBV7-2 to TRBJ2-7; 8 bases align to TRBD2. Trimming took 1 base from V and 5 from J; bases not matched to a gene: 4. Germline assignment: CDR1 SGHTA and CDR2 FQGNSA. The CDR3 totals 14 residues. The chain's CDR3 is CASSLGWTSNEQYF. In DNA, the CDR3 is TGTGCCAGCAGCTTAGGGTGGACTAGCAACGAGCAGTACTTC.

This sequence joins TRBV12-3 or TRBV12-4 and TRBJ1-1, with D uncertain. V was cut by 7 bases and J by 8 bases, with 14 bases left in between. This CDR3 is built from 12 residues. CDR3 protein: CASKRTEPEAFF. The CDR3 coding sequence is TGTGCCAGCAAACGAACAGAGCCGGAAGCTTTCTTT.

V and J are TRBV6-2 or TRBV6-3 and TRBJ2-5; no definite D call. The V gene lost 4 bases and the J gene lost 7 bases, with 7 bases spanning the gap. The germline V gene has CDR1 MNHEY and CDR2 SVGEGT. CDR3 size: 11 residues. The CDR3 loop is CASSFILTQYF. The DNA of the CDR3 is TGTGCCAGCAGTTTTATCCTGACCCAGTACTTC.

The CDR3 region is CAWSVAGGVEQFF. CDR3 nucleotide sequence: TGTGCCTGGAGTGTAGCGGGAGGCGTGGAGCAGTTCTTC. The chain employs TRBV30 and TRBJ2-1; TRBD2 matches at 9 bases. Unmatched junction bases numbered 4, after V lost 0 bases and J lost 10 bases. The CDR3 covers 13 residues. Germline loops: CDR1 GTSNPN, CDR2 SVGIG (reference sequence).

The table lists this clone with a few counts. V gene TRBV6-5 combines with J gene TRBJ2-7; a possible D gene is TRBD2 (6 bases). This CDR3 comprises 14 residues. Germline lookup yields CDR1 MNHEY and CDR2 SVGAGI. The V and J ends lost 4 bases and 0 bases respectively, with 10 bases between them. The CDR3 DNA sequence: TGTGCCAGCAGTTCTGGGGGACTCTCCTACGAGCAGTACTTC. Translating gives CASSSGGLSYEQYF.

A single count supports this clone. The V gene is TRBV19, the J gene TRBJ1-1; possible D gene TRBD1, 5 bases. The CDR3 contains 15 residues. In germline, CDR1 is LNHDA, CDR2 SQIVND (reference sequence). V gave up 4 bases and J gave up 4 bases, with 16 bases separating them. This chain's CDR3 is CASSTSMRQGTEAFF. CDR3 coding DNA: TGTGCCAGTAGTACCTCTATGAGGCAGGGCACTGAAGCTTTCTTT.